Each of the 14 T cell receptor beta chains below was sequenced from the same sample in a study of OX40 agonist ivuxolimab in advanced cancers. Profiled with immunoSEQ multiplex PCR; TCRdb holds only in-frame clones, not every one. The profile shows about 48,000 clones, around 87% of them singletons. This sample comprised CD4+ or CD8+ T cells sorted from blood, obtained in a trial of the OX40 agonist ivuxolimab. These receptors all stem from an adult with an advanced solid tumor such as melanoma, head and neck, liver or kidney cancer.

This chain uses TRBV2 with TRBJ2-3; no clear D. Germline CDR1 SNHLY, CDR2 FYNNEI. This CDR3 contains 14 residues. Trimming cost V 2 bases and J 2 bases, with 8 bases left between them. Here the CDR3 reads CASSERQYTDTQYF. DNA for the CDR3: TGTGCCAGCAGTGAACGGCAGTACACAGATACGCAGTATTTT.

The gene calls are TRBV7-2 and TRBJ2-3; the D call may be TRBD1 or TRBD2 (5 bases each). CDR1 and CDR2 from the germline V gene are SGHTA and FQGNSA. The CDR3 is 14 residues long. Deletions cut 3 bases from V and 6 bases from J, with 13 bases between. The DNA of the CDR3 is TGTGCCAGCAGCTTCTCGCTAGCAGGGGATACGCAGTATTTT. This encodes CASSFSLAGDTQYF.

This clone appeared once. The chain joins TRBV5-4 to TRBJ1-4; D perhaps matches TRBD1 (5 bases). The germline gives CDR1 SGHNT, CDR2 YYREEE (reference sequence). The length of the CDR3 is 17 residues. The ends were cut back, 1 base at V and 4 bases at J, with 17 bases in the middle. The CDR3 DNA follows: TGTGCCAGCAGCTTGACGTCCGGGGCACGGGGTAATGAAAAACTGTTTTTT. It translates to CASSLTSGARGNEKLFF.

This clone appeared a single time. The chain is built from TRBV30 and TRBJ1-6; 7 nucleotides match TRBD1. With 4 bases clipped from V and 10 bases from J, the junction kept 13 bases outside the gene matches. Germline lookup yields CDR1 GTSNPN and CDR2 SVGIG (reference sequence). CDR3 size: 15 residues. The chain's CDR3 is CAWTRTGRGESPLHF. Written as DNA, the CDR3 is TGTGCCTGGACTAGGACAGGTCGGGGAGAATCACCCCTCCACTTT.

V usage is TRBV11-1 and J usage is TRBJ2-7; no definite D call. The CDR3 is 14 amino acids. Trimming stripped 2 bases from V and 2 bases from J, with 10 bases between. CDR1 is SGHAT and CDR2 is FQDESV in the germline V gene (reference sequence). In DNA, the CDR3 is TGTGCCAGCAGCTTACAACAGAAAACCTACGAGCAGTACTTC. Encoded protein: CASSLQQKTYEQYF.

This sequence joins TRBV5-4 and TRBJ1-4; a possible D gene is TRBD1 (5 bases). V was shortened by 0 bases and J by 1 base, with 13 bases between the two germline ends. Germline CDR1 is SGHNT and CDR2 is YYREEE (reference sequence). CDR3 length equals 17 residues. CDR3 coding DNA: TGTGCCAGCAGCTTGGCCAGGGCCGAAGGAACTAATGAAAAACTGTTTTTT. It translates to CASSLARAEGTNEKLFF.

CDR3 residues: CASISGSSYNEQFF. Here the CDR3 DNA reads TGTGCCAGCATCAGCGGGAGCTCCTACAATGAGCAGTTCTTC. This chain joins TRBV2 and TRBJ2-1; 8 nucleotides agree with TRBD2. V trimming: 7 bases; J trimming: 0 bases; junction bases outside the gene matches: 2. This CDR3 is 14 amino acids long. The germline gives CDR1 SNHLY, CDR2 FYNNEI.

The chain combines TRBV19 with TRBJ2-4; D not certain. Germline V CDR1 and CDR2: LNHDA, SQIVND (reference sequence). Deletions cut 0 bases from V and 2 bases from J, with 11 bases between. The CDR3 runs 16 residues. The CDR3 spells CASSIEGLVTKNIQYF. CDR3 nucleotide sequence: TGTGCCAGTAGTATAGAAGGGCTAGTAACCAAAAACATTCAGTACTTC.

The chain employs TRBV7-3 and TRBJ2-3; 12 nucleotides line up with TRBD2. Per the germline V gene, CDR1 is SGHTA and CDR2 is FQGTGA. The V and J ends lost 4 bases and 0 bases, in that order; junction bases with no gene match: 2. The length of the CDR3 is 16 residues. CDR3 protein: CASSYGLAGSTDTQYF. The CDR3 nucleotides read TGTGCCAGCAGCTACGGACTAGCGGGGAGCACAGATACGCAGTATTTT.

V usage is TRBV6-4 and J usage is TRBJ2-1; D is undetermined. Germline values: CDR1 MRHNA, CDR2 SNTAGT. Trimming took 4 bases from V and 8 from J, leaving 12 bases between them. This CDR3 has 13 amino acids. Written as DNA, the CDR3 is TGTGCCAGCAGTGTCGGAGTTGGGTATGAGCAGTTCTTC. Its translation: CASSVGVGYEQFF.

The rearrangement joins TRBV19 to TRBJ2-5; D is unresolved. Germline assignment: CDR1 LNHDA and CDR2 SQIVND (reference sequence). The CDR3 is 16 amino acids. V dropped 3 bases and J dropped 4 bases, with 18 bases sitting between them. CDR3: CASSISGPRSPETQYF. As DNA, the CDR3 is TGTGCCAGTAGTATTTCGGGTCCTAGAAGCCCAGAGACCCAGTACTTC.

This clone was seen only a few times. This chain links TRBV11-3 with TRBJ2-2, with TRBD2 matching over 7 bases. Trimming at V came to 4 bases and at J to 4 bases, leaving 9 bases not matched to a gene. CDR1 SGHNT and CDR2 YENEEA come from the germline V gene. The CDR3 covers 16 residues. The CDR3 protein is CASSSPGLTGTGELFF. The DNA of the CDR3 is TGTGCCAGCAGCTCCCCGGGACTAACGGGCACCGGGGAGCTGTTTTTT.

This clone was found a few times. V usage is TRBV6-5 and J usage is TRBJ1-1; D gene uncertain. Germline V gives CDR1 MNHEY, CDR2 SVGAGI. The V and J ends lost 7 bases and 0 bases respectively, with 6 bases between them. CDR3 length equals 12 residues. CDR3 loop: CASTDMNTEAFF. In DNA, the CDR3 is TGTGCCAGCACCGATATGAACACTGAAGCTTTCTTT.

This clone appeared once. The chain combines TRBV10-2 with TRBJ2-1; 8 bases fit TRBD2. Germline V lookup: CDR1 WSHSY, CDR2 SAAADI. CDR3 size: 15 residues. Trimming took 2 bases from V and 3 from J; bases not matched to a gene: 3. This chain's CDR3 is CASSEVAGNYNEQFF. The CDR3 nucleotides are TGCGCCAGCAGTGAGGTAGCGGGAAACTACAATGAGCAGTTCTTC.